The 21 T cell receptor beta chains below come from one sample, sequenced in a study of T cell responses to AZD1222 COVID-19 vaccine. The assay was immunoSEQ multiplex PCR, and TCRdb's table has in-frame clones only and misses some. The sample carries 110,000 to 150,000 clones, 90% to 95% recorded once. The sequenced sample was peripheral blood, obtained on day 0 of AZD1222 vaccination. These receptor sequences come from an adult in good health.

The V call is TRBV27, the J call TRBJ2-1; 9 nucleotides agree with TRBD1. The germline V gene has CDR1 MNHEY and CDR2 SMNVEV (reference sequence). The CDR3 loop spans 16 amino acids. J was trimmed by 7 bases and V by 5 bases; bases with no gene match: 12. The CDR3 coding sequence is TGTGCCAGCAGTCCAGATGGGACAGGGTGGAATAATGAGCAGTTCTTC. Encoded protein: CASSPDGTGWNNEQFF.

V gene TRBV2 combines with J gene TRBJ2-4; 10 bases align to TRBD1. With V trimmed by 3 bases and J by 13 bases, 6 bases remained unmatched. The CDR3 sequence is 13 residues long. Germline V CDR1 and CDR2: SNHLY, FYNNEI. The CDR3 DNA follows: TGTGCCAGCAGTGAGGAGGACAGGGGGGCACAGTACTTC. Translated: CASSEEDRGAQYF.

The chain has TRBV7-2 and TRBJ2-4; 16 positions agree with TRBD2. V dropped 4 bases and J dropped 4; count of bases not matched to a gene: 1. The length of the CDR3 is 16 residues. CDR1 is SGHTA and CDR2 is FQGNSA in the germline V gene. The CDR3 nucleotides are TGTGCCAGCAGCTGGGGACTAGCGGGGGGGAAAAACATTCAGTACTTC. Protein: CASSWGLAGGKNIQYF.

The chain has TRBV6-2 or TRBV6-3 and TRBJ1-4; 9 nucleotides align to TRBD1. Trimming at V came to 6 bases and at J to 10 bases, leaving 9 bases not matched to a gene. The CDR3 sequence is 14 residues long. Germline CDR1 is MNHEY and CDR2 is SVGEGT. The CDR3: CASSPDRGRGKLFF. The CDR3 bases are TGTGCCAGCAGCCCGGACAGGGGACGTGGAAAACTGTTTTTT.

The chain links TRBV19 to TRBJ1-5; D remains ambiguous. V lost 3 bases to trimming and J lost 4 bases, with 13 bases between them. Germline V gene data show CDR1 as LNHDA and CDR2 as SQIVND (reference sequence). The CDR3 sequence is 15 residues long. This chain's CDR3 is CASSIQDMGNQPQHF. In DNA form, the CDR3 reads TGTGCCAGTAGTATCCAAGACATGGGAAATCAGCCCCAGCATTTT.

V gene TRBV5-1 combines with J gene TRBJ2-3, with a possible D match to TRBD1 (6 bases). Trimming pared 0 bases from V and 5 bases from J, leaving 10 bases between. The germline CDR1 and CDR2 sequences are SGHRS and YFSETQ. This CDR3 spans 14 amino acids. The chain's CDR3 is CASSLVRGRDTQYF. CDR3 sequence (DNA): TGCGCCAGCAGCTTGGTCAGGGGTCGAGATACGCAGTATTTT.

This rearrangement joins TRBV7-9 to TRBJ2-1; D uncertain. Germline lookup yields CDR1 SEHNR and CDR2 FQNEAQ (reference sequence). Trimming cost V 1 base and J 10 bases, with 8 bases left between them. This CDR3 is 12 amino acids long. The CDR3 nucleotides read TGTGCCAGCAGCTTAGGGGTCGGAGAGCAGTTCTTC. It yields the protein CASSLGVGEQFF.

Comments on this clone: The junction and the germline gene differ at one end; a read error may be behind it. The V gene is TRBV2, the J gene TRBJ2-7; TRBD1 matches 9 bases. The CDR3 covers 11 residues. Looked up from germline, CDR1 is SNHLY and CDR2 is FYNNEI. CDR3 bases: TGTGCCAGCCTCGGGGGACAGGGATTTATTTTC. It translates to CASLGGQGFIF.

The chain uses TRBV5-5 and TRBJ2-6; D call uncertain. V was trimmed by 2 bases and J by 4 bases, leaving 7 bases between them. This CDR3 is 14 amino acids long. In germline, CDR1 is SGHKS, CDR2 YYEKEE (reference sequence). CDR3 nucleotide sequence: TGTGCCAGCAGCTTTTTTGGCGGGGCCAACGTCCTGACTTTC. This sequence encodes CASSFFGGANVLTF. Filled out from reference TRBV5-5 and TRBJ2-6, the complete variable domain reads DAGVTQSPTHLIKTRGQQVTLRCSPISGHKSVSWYQQVLGQGPQFIFQYYEKEERGRGNFPDRFSARQFPNYSSELNVNALLLGDSALYLCASSFFGGANVLTFGAGSRLTVL.

V usage is TRBV5-1 and J usage is TRBJ1-2, with TRBD1 as a possible D gene (6 bases). Germline loops: CDR1 SGHRS, CDR2 YFSETQ. Trimming pared 5 bases from V and 5 bases from J, leaving 22 bases between. This CDR3 spans 16 amino acids. DNA for the CDR3: TGCGCCAGCAGGCTCACACCTCTCTCCAGGGGTTATGGCTACACCTTC. Amino acid sequence: CASRLTPLSRGYGYTF.

This sequence joins TRBV27 and TRBJ1-1; weak D call: TRBD1 (5 bases). Per germline, CDR1 MNHEY and CDR2 SMNVEV (reference sequence). CDR3 size: 13 residues. V lost 10 bases and J lost 8, with 20 bases in between. The DNA for the CDR3 is TGTGCCACTACGAGTGGGGCAGGGCAAGAAGCTTTCTTT. It yields the protein CATTSGAGQEAFF.

V is TRBV12-5 and J is TRBJ1-5; D call uncertain. The CDR3 runs to 15 residues. V lost 1 base to trimming and J lost 2 bases, with 9 bases between them. Germline V CDR1 and CDR2: LGHNT, FRNRAP. The CDR3 sequence: CASGLAGSGNQPQHF. CDR3 in DNA: TGTGCTAGTGGTTTGGCCGGGTCGGGCAATCAGCCCCAGCATTTT.

V usage is TRBV4-1 and J usage is TRBJ1-2, with a tentative D call TRBD1 (5 bases). V lost 2 bases, J lost 8 bases, and 21 bases lay in between. Germline V lookup: CDR1 MGHRA, CDR2 YSYEKL. This CDR3 spans 16 amino acids. The CDR3 DNA follows: TGCGCCAGCAGCCAACCACGGGACTCCCGACTGGGAGGCTACACCTTC. Amino acids: CASSQPRDSRLGGYTF.

The genes are TRBV6-1 and TRBJ1-4; D is unresolved. The CDR3 has 14 amino acids. Germline V gene lookup returns CDR1 MNHNS and CDR2 SASEGT. V was clipped by 1 base and J by 5 bases, with 8 bases between them. The DNA for the CDR3 is TGTGCCAGCAGTGAAGGCAGCGAAAATGAAAAACTGTTTTTT. This sequence encodes CASSEGSENEKLFF.

About this clone itself: Within the sample, other DNA sequences also encode this same CDR3. The V gene is TRBV12-3 or TRBV12-4, the J gene TRBJ2-7; weak D call: TRBD1 (5 bases). This CDR3 comprises 13 residues. With 1 base removed from V and 3 bases from J, the gap between germline ends came to 7 bases. CDR3 loop: CASSLGQGYEQYF. Written as DNA, the CDR3 is TGTGCCAGCAGTTTAGGGCAGGGCTACGAGCAGTACTTC.

The chain links TRBV27 to TRBJ2-7; no clear D gene. The V end lost 4 bases, the J end lost 2 bases, and 9 bases lay between the germline ends. Germline assignment: CDR1 MNHEY and CDR2 SMNVEV (reference sequence). The CDR3 spans 13 residues. CDR3 region: CASSSLSTYEQYF. The CDR3 DNA is TGTGCCAGCAGTTCCCTCTCCACCTACGAGCAGTACTTC.

The chain recombines TRBV2 with TRBJ2-5, with no clear D. Looked up from germline, CDR1 is SNHLY and CDR2 is FYNNEI. The CDR3 spans 10 residues. Trimming removed 6 bases from V and 4 bases from J, with 3 bases in between. CDR3 amino acids: CASRSETQYF. CDR3 bases: TGTGCCAGCAGGTCAGAGACCCAGTACTTC.

V gene TRBV12-3 or TRBV12-4 combines with J gene TRBJ2-7; 8 nucleotides line up with TRBD1. The CDR3 spans 12 residues. V gave up 6 bases and J gave up 2 bases; unmatched junction bases: 0. This CDR3 is CASRTGAYEQYF. The CDR3 coding sequence is TGTGCCAGCAGGACAGGGGCCTACGAGCAGTACTTC.

V is TRBV9 and J is TRBJ2-1; possibly TRBD2 for D (7 bases). The CDR3 has 15 residues. V shed 0 bases and J shed 7 bases, with 14 bases lying between them. Looked up from germline, CDR1 is SGDLS and CDR2 is YYNGEE. CDR3 nucleotide sequence: TGTGCCAGCAGCGTAGAGTGGGGGGGCGGTAATGAGCAGTTCTTC. Its protein is CASSVEWGGGNEQFF.

The J gene is TRBJ2-1, the V gene TRBV19, with a possible D match to TRBD1 (6 bases). The CDR3 sequence is 14 residues long. Trimming removed 0 bases from V and 6 bases from J, with 9 bases in between. Germline V gene data show CDR1 as LNHDA and CDR2 as SQIVND (reference sequence). The DNA for the CDR3 is TGTGCCAGTAGTATAGATGGGGACACCAATGAGCAGTTCTTC. As protein: CASSIDGDTNEQFF.

The chain has TRBV25-1 and TRBJ1-4; a possible D gene is TRBD1 (5 bases). Trimming removed 4 bases from V and 5 bases from J, with 14 bases in between. Looked up from germline, CDR1 is MGHDK and CDR2 is SYGVNS. The CDR3 sequence is 15 residues long. CDR3 DNA sequence: TGTGCCAGCAGTGGATGGGGCCGGATGAATGAAAAACTGTTTTTT. This codes for CASSGWGRMNEKLFF.